The 10 T cell receptor beta chains in this list originate from one sample, sequenced in a study of shared clonotypes between healthy human individuals. Here immunoSEQ multiplex PCR was the method, and the copy in TCRdb shows in-frame clones only, minus some. The profile shows millions of clones, 85% to 95% of them singletons. Sequenced input: naive CD4+ T cells sorted from blood. The subset is: CD45RA+ positively selected. Receptors originate from a man aged 18 to 29 in good health.

This sequence joins TRBV30 and TRBJ2-3, with TRBD1 as a possible D gene (5 bases). V shed 0 bases and J shed 0 bases, with 19 bases lying between them. Germline values: CDR1 GTSNPN, CDR2 SVGIG (reference sequence). The CDR3 is made up of 18 amino acids. CDR3 bases: TGTGCCTGGAGTGTTGCCCTCGTGTGGGGCTCGAGCACAGATACGCAGTATTTT. Its translation is CAWSVALVWGSSTDTQYF.

The V call is TRBV19, the J call TRBJ2-2; D unclear. CDR3 length equals 16 residues. Trimming shortened V by 3 bases and J by 5 bases, and 16 bases separated the two germline ends. CDR1 is LNHDA, CDR2 SQIVND, per germline (reference sequence). CDR3 coding DNA: TGTGCCAGTAGTATCCCTCTGGGGATTGGGACCGGGGAGCTGTTTTTT. Translating gives CASSIPLGIGTGELFF.

The chain employs TRBV9 and TRBJ2-6; D possibly corresponds to TRBD2 (6 bases). Between the trimmed V and J ends, which lost 2 bases and 19 bases, there was a span of 19 bases. This CDR3 region has 13 residues. Germline CDR1 and CDR2: SGDLS and YYNGEE. The DNA for the CDR3 is TGTGCCAGCAGCGTCCAGCCCGCGGGGTCCGTTACTTTC. It yields the protein CASSVQPAGSVTF.

V usage is TRBV28 and J usage is TRBJ2-7, with TRBD1 matching over 8 bases. This CDR3 region has 12 residues. With 6 bases clipped from V and 5 bases from J, the junction kept 3 bases outside the gene matches. CDR1 and CDR2 (germline): MDHEN, SYDVKM. The CDR3 spells CASSPDRDEQYF. The CDR3 coding sequence is TGTGCCAGCAGCCCGGACAGGGACGAGCAGTACTTC.

The CDR3 DNA is TGTGCCAGCAGCTTGGGACAGGGGGCGGAGCAGTTCTTC. Amino acids: CASSLGQGAEQFF. This chain joins TRBV5-4 and TRBJ2-1, with 10 positions matching TRBD1. V lost 0 bases and J lost 10; bases outside the gene matches: 1. CDR3 size: 13 residues. From germline, CDR1 is SGHNT and CDR2 YYREEE (reference sequence).

Only one count was recorded for this clone. CDR3 region: CASSLDGPGNEQYF. CDR3 sequence (DNA): TGCGCCAGCAGCTTGGACGGCCCCGGCAACGAGCAGTACTTC. The chain joins TRBV5-1 to TRBJ2-7, with D unclear. Germline CDR1 and CDR2: SGHRS and YFSETQ. V dropped 0 bases and J dropped 5 bases, with 12 bases sitting between them. The CDR3 loop spans 14 amino acids.

In the case of this clone: Other DNA sequences in this specimen translate into the identical CDR3. The chain couples TRBV5-1 to TRBJ2-2; perhaps TRBD1 as D (6 bases). Germline V gene data show CDR1 as SGHRS and CDR2 as YFSETQ. The CDR3 length is 15 residues. V lost 0 bases, J lost 1 base, and 7 bases lay in between. The CDR3 protein is CASSLETGNTGELFF. CDR3 nucleotides: TGCGCCAGCAGCTTGGAGACAGGGAACACCGGGGAGCTGTTTTTT.

The CDR3 loop reads CASSYAAGGLTDTQYF. In nucleotides, the CDR3 is TGTGCCAGCAGCTACGCAGCGGGAGGTCTTACAGATACGCAGTATTTT. This rearrangement joins TRBV7-2 to TRBJ2-3, with 9 bases aligning to TRBD2. The CDR3 covers 16 residues. The J segment lost 3 bases and the V segment lost 4 bases, leaving 8 bases of the junction unmatched. Germline lookup yields CDR1 SGHTA and CDR2 FQGNSA.

The genes are TRBV2 and TRBJ2-5; possibly TRBD2 for D (5 bases). V was pared by 4 bases and J by 1 base, with 10 bases between. The CDR3 is made up of 14 amino acids. Germline CDR1 is SNHLY and CDR2 is FYNNEI. Here the CDR3 reads CASSVRLAQETQYF. DNA of the CDR3: TGTGCCAGCAGTGTGCGTCTAGCCCAAGAGACCCAGTACTTC.

The chain uses TRBV19 and TRBJ2-3, with 12 bases lining up with TRBD2. The CDR3 is 14 amino acids. Germline V gives CDR1 LNHDA, CDR2 SQIVND (reference sequence). The junction had 1 base not matched to a gene; V was cut back by 3 bases and J by 6 bases. The CDR3, as DNA: TGTGCCAGTAGTATCGGACTAGCGGGGGATACGCAGTATTTT. As protein: CASSIGLAGDTQYF.